Sequencing of this T cell receptor (beta chain) was carried out in a study of regulatory T cells in long-lasting Graves disease. Deletions cut 2 bases from V and 0 bases from J, with 5 bases between. The V gene's germline CDR1 is WSHSY and CDR2 SAAADI. This CDR3 contains 15 residues. This sample's time point: newly diagnosed GD, antithyroid drugs for less than 3 months. Isolated PBMC RNA provided the starting material for the TCR library. Building the TCR beta libraries relied on iRepertoire HTBI primers, and CDR3 regions underwent Arm-PCR. Each CDR3 protein is one row after TCRdb ran MiXCR on the multiplex PCR reads. The table has 300,000 to 400,000 distinct CDR3 sequences, 16% seen once. These same data were also listed under a study on T cells in Graves' hyperthyroidism and ophthalmopathy.

Source: peripheral blood mononuclear cells (PBMCs), taken at new diagnosis, from a patient treated with antithyroid drugs. The chain employs TRBV10-2 and TRBJ1-6; D unresolved. This clonotype originated in a man aged 35-49 years with Graves disease. For the CDR3, the DNA is TGCGCCAGCAGTGAGGACCTCTCCTATAATTCACCCCTCCACTTT. Amino acid sequence: CASSEDLSYNSPLHF.